This is a list of T cell receptor beta chains from one sample in a study of technical replicates of blood from several donors. TCRdb's copy holds only in-frame clones and misses some; the assay was immunoSEQ multiplex PCR. This sample has tens of thousands of clones; 94% occur once, and the top ten carry about 0.24%. Material: T cells isolated from PBMCs. The origin of the receptors is a human donor in good health. CDR3s include the opening cysteine and the closing phenylalanine or tryptophan. The D gene is left open where the match is weak. The size field is filled for only some rows; it gives once, few, many or a size class.

TRBJ2-2 | . | TRBV5-1 | . | TGCGCCAGCAGCTTGGCACTTGGCGGGCCCGGGGAGCTGTTTTTT | CASSLALGGPGELFF
TRBJ2-2 | . | TRBV27 | TRBD2 | TGTGCCAGCAGGTGGGCTAGCGGGGCTACGAACACCGGGGAGCTGTTTTTT | CASRWASGATNTGELFF
TRBJ2-1 | . | TRBV6-1 | TRBD2 | TGTGCCAGCAGTGAAGGCCCCGTGGTAGCGGGGTACAATGAGCAGTTCTTC | CASSEGPVVAGYNEQFF
TRBJ2-2 | . | TRBV14 | . | TGTGCCAGCAGCCAAGTGTGGCCCGGGGAGCTGTTTTTT | CASSQVWPGELFF
TRBJ2-5 | . | TRBV2 | . | TGTGCCAGCAGTGGAAAGACTAGTTCAAGGGAGACCCAGTACTTC | CASSGKTSSRETQYF
TRBJ2-3 | . | TRBV2 | . | TGTGCCAGCAGTGAGTCTTGGCGCACAGATACGCAGTATTTT | CASSESWRTDTQYF
TRBJ1-2 | . | TRBV19 | TRBD1 | TGTGCCAGTAGTCCTGGACAGGGAGGCTATGGCTACACCTTC | CASSPGQGGYGYTF
TRBJ1-2 | . | TRBV12-5 | TRBD1 | TGTGCTAGTGGTTTACGTCCCGGGACAGGGTTTTTAGAACTCTATGGCTACACCTTC | CASGLRPGTGFLELYGYTF
TRBJ2-5 | once | TRBV7-9 | . | TGTGCCAGCAGCTTTCTCGAAGAGACCCAGTACTTC | CASSFLEETQYF
TRBJ2-6 | . | TRBV10-3 | . | TGTGCCATCAGTGAGTCCCCGACAGCCTCTGGGGCCAACGTCCTGACTTTC | CAISESPTASGANVLTF
TRBJ2-5 | . | TRBV19 | TRBD2 | TGTGCCAGTAGCTCACTAGCGGTGGGTGAGACCCAGTACTTC | CASSSLAVGETQYF
TRBJ2-5 | . | TRBV5-6 | TRBD2 | TGTGCCAGCAGCTTGTTACAGACTAGCGAGACCCAGTACTTC | CASSLLQTSETQYF
TRBJ2-1 | . | TRBV5-1 | . | TGCGCCAGCACGTGGACTATCAACAATGAGCAGTTCTTC | CASTWTINNEQFF
TRBJ1-1 | . | TRBV6-5 | . | TGTGCCAGCAGCCAAACACGGAACACTGAAGCTTTCTTT | CASSQTRNTEAFF
TRBJ1-6 | . | TRBV18 | TRBD1 | TGTGCCAGCTCACCAGGGACAGGGAGCGATTCACCCCTCCACTTT | CASSPGTGSDSPLHF